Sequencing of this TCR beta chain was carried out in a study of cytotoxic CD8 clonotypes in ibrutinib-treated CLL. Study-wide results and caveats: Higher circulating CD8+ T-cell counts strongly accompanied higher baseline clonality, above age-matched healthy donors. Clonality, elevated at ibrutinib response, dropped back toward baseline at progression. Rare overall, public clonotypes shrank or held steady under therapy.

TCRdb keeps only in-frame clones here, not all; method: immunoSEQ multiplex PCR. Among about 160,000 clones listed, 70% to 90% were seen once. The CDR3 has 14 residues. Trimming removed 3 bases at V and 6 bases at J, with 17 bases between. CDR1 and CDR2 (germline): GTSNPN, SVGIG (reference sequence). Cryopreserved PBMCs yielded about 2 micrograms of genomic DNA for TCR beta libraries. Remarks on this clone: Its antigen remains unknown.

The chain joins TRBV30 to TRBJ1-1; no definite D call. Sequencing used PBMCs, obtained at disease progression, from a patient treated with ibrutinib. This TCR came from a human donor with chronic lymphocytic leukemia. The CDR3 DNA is TGTGCCTGGAGGAGGGCGGCCTCTTACCCTGAAGCTTTCTTT. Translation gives CAWRRAASYPEAFF.